This TCR beta chain was sequenced during a study of technical replicates of blood from several donors. Libraries were prepared by immunoSEQ multiplex PCR; TCRdb keeps only in-frame clonotypes and omits some of them. The profile covers tens of thousands of clones, with over 90% appearing a single time and 3.5% to 5.5% taken by the ten largest. The germline V and J ends were trimmed by 0 bases and 10 bases, with 12 bases remaining between them. Germline V gene lookup returns CDR1 LGHNA and CDR2 YSLEER. The CDR3 consists of 13 residues. The chain carries TRBV4-3 and TRBJ1-1; possible D gene TRBD1, 5 bases. The sequence derives from a human donor in good health. Some clones in this sample may be carry-over from other donors' samples. Sequencing was performed on PBMCs. The CDR3 here is CASSQDTSQGAFF. The CDR3 DNA follows: TGCGCCAGCAGCCAAGATACTAGCCAGGGAGCTTTCTTT.